This TCR beta chain was found in a study of T cell responses to AZD1222 COVID-19 vaccine. General study findings and limits: Reportedly, nearly half of unique spike TCRs recognized epitopes outside B.1.351/B.1.1.7 mutations.

Only in-frame clones appear in the TCRdb table, and some are missing; sequencing was by immunoSEQ multiplex PCR. The data contain around 99,000 clones, nearly 90% of them singletons. Second doses that came at about 4 or about 12 weeks were put together. Remarks on this clone: Antigen: not known.

Germline lookup yields CDR1 SGHNT and CDR2 YENEEA. This CDR3 is built from 15 residues. V was shortened by 0 bases and J by 10 bases, with 18 bases between the two germline ends. The J gene is TRBJ1-1, the V gene TRBV11-3, with D possibly being TRBD1 (5 bases). This TCR came from an adult who received the AZD1222 COVID-19 vaccine. This sample comprised peripheral blood, obtained 28 days after the second AZD1222 dose. The CDR3 protein is CASSLDAGQGSPAFF. The CDR3 nucleotides are TGTGCCAGCAGCTTAGATGCAGGGCAGGGCTCCCCAGCTTTCTTT. Filled out from reference TRBV11-3 and TRBJ1-1, the complete variable domain reads EAGVVQSPRYKIIEKKQPVAFWCNPISGHNTLYWYLQNLGQGPELLIRYENEEAVDDSQLPKDRFSAERLKGVDSTLKIQPAELGDSAVYLCASSLDAGQGSPAFFGQGTRLTVV.